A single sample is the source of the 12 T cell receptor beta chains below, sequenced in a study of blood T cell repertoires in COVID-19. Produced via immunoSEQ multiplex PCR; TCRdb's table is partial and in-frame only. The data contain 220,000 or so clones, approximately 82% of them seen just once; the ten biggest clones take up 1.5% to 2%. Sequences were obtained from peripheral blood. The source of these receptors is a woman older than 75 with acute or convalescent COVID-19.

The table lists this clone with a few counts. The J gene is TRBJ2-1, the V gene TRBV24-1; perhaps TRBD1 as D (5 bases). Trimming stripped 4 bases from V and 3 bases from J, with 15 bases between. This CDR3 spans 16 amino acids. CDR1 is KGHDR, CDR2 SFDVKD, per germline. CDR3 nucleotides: TGTGCCACCAGTGACCCTAACTCAGGGAACTACAATGAGCAGTTCTTC. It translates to CATSDPNSGNYNEQFF.

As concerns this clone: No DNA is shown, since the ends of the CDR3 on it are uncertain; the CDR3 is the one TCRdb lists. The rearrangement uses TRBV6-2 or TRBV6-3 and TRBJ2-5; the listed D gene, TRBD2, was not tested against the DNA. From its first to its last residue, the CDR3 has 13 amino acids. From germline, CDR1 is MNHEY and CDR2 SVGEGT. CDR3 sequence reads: CASSSSYQETQYF.

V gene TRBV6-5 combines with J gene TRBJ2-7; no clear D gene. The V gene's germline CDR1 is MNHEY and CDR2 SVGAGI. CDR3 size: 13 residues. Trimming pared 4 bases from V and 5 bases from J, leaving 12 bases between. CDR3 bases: TGTGCCAGCAGTTCCGGCCGGCGGCACGAGCAGTACTTC. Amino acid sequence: CASSSGRRHEQYF.

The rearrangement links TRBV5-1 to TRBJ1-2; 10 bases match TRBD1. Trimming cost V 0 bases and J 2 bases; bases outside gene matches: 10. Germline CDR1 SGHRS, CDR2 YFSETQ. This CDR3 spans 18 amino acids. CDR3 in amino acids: CASSLAHLDRGKNYGYTF. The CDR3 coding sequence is TGCGCCAGCAGCTTGGCCCACTTGGACAGGGGGAAGAACTATGGCTACACCTTC.

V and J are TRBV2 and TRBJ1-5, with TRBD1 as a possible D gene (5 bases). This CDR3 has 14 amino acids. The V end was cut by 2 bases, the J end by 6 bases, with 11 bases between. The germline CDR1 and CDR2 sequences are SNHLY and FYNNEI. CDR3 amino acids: CASSETGGVQPQHF. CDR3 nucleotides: TGTGCCAGCAGTGAAACGGGGGGTGTTCAGCCCCAGCATTTT.

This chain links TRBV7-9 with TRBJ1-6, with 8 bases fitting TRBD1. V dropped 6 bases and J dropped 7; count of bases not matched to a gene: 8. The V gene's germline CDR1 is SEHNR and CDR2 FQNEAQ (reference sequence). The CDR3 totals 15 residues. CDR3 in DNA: TGTGCCAGCAGGCGCGCGGGACAGGCAAATTCACCCCTCCACTTT. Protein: CASRRAGQANSPLHF.

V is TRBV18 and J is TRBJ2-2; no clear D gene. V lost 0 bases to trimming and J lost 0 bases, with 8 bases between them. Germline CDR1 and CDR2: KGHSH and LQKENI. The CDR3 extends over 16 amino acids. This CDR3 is CASSPPAQSNTGELFF. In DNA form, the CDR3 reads TGTGCCAGCTCACCACCGGCACAGTCGAACACCGGGGAGCTGTTTTTT.

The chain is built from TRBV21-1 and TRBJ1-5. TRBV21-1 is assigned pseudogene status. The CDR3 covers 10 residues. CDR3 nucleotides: TGTGCCATCCGTAATCAGCCCCAGCATTTT. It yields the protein CAIRNQPQHF.

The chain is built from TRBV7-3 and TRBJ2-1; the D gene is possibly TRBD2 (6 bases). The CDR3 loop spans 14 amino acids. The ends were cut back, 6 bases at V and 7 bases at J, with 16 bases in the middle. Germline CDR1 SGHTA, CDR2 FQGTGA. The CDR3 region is CASSSGSTRNEQFF. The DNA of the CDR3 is TGTGCCAGCAGTTCCGGGAGTACGAGAAATGAGCAGTTCTTC.

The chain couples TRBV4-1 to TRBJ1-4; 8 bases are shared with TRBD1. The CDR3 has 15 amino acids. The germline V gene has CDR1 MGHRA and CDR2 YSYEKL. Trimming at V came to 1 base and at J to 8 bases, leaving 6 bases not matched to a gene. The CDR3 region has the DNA TGCGCCAGCAGCCAAGCGGACAGGGTAGGGGAAAAACTGTTTTTT. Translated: CASSQADRVGEKLFF.

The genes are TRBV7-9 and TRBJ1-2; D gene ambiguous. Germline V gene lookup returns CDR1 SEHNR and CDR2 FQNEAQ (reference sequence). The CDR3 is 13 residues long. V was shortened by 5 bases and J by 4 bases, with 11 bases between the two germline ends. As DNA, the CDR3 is TGTGCCAGCAGCCCCGGGAGGCTCTATGGCTACACCTTC. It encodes CASSPGRLYGYTF.

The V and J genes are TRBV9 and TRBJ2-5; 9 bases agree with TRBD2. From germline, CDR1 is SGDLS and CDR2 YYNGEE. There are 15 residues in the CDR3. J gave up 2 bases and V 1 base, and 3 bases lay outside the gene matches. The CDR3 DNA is TGTGCCAGCAGCGTATTAGCGGGAGTGCAAGAGACCCAGTACTTC. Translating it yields CASSVLAGVQETQYF.